A single sample is the source of the 3 T cell receptor beta chains below, sequenced in a study of regulatory T cells in long-lasting Graves disease. Indicated time point: newly diagnosed GD, antithyroid drugs for less than 3 months. Following extraction of RNA from PBMCs, that RNA was used to make the TCR library. Arm-PCR of CDR3 regions and iRepertoire HTBI primers were used to build TCR beta libraries. One entry per CDR3 protein results from TCRdb running MiXCR on the multiplex PCR reads. The table has approximately 400,000 distinct CDR3 sequences, 15% seen once; the top ten hold approximately 16%. These records were also assigned to another study, of T cells in Graves' hyperthyroidism and ophthalmopathy.

This material consisted of peripheral blood mononuclear cells (PBMCs), taken at new diagnosis, from a patient treated with antithyroid drugs. The receptors were gathered from a young woman with Graves disease.

Many counts were recorded for this clonotype. This chain links TRBV12-3 or TRBV12-4 with TRBJ2-7, with TRBD2 matching over 7 bases. J lost 2 bases, V lost 5 bases, and 9 bases had no gene match. This CDR3 is 15 amino acids long. In DNA, the CDR3 is TGTGCCAGCAGTACCGGACTAGGGCCTCCCTACGAGCAGTACTTC. It encodes CASSTGLGPPYEQYF.

This clonotype occurred many times. The rearrangement links TRBV28 to TRBJ2-2; 12 positions match TRBD2. This CDR3 is built from 18 residues. The V gene end was trimmed by 2 bases and the J gene end by 5 bases; junction bases not matched to a gene: 9. From germline, CDR1 is MDHEN and CDR2 SYDVKM. CDR3 bases: TGTGCCAGCAGTTTACCTGGACTAGCGGGAAGTTGGACCGGGGAGCTGTTTTTT. Translating gives CASSLPGLAGSWTGELFF.

This clonotype was observed a handful of times. V gene TRBV5-1 combines with J gene TRBJ2-1; the D gene is possibly TRBD1 (5 bases). V was cut by 4 bases and J by 0 bases, with 14 bases left in between. Germline CDR1 SGHRS, CDR2 YFSETQ. The CDR3 sequence is 16 residues long. The CDR3 sequence: CASSRPQASSYNEQFF. The CDR3 DNA sequence: TGCGCCAGCAGCCGCCCACAGGCGAGCTCCTACAATGAGCAGTTCTTC.